These 30 T cell receptor beta chains originate from one sample sequenced in a study of T cells after yellow fever vaccination (dated by TCRdb to between 2018 and 2021). The treatment or condition tag for this specimen amounts to: live attenuated yellow fever vaccine strain. The library was obtained by 5' RACE. Sequenced using an Illumina NovaSeq 6000. Using fastp trimming at Q25 and MiXCR clonotype assembly, TCRdb reanalyzed the public sequencing data and kept in-frame beta chains. Each CDR3 protein gets just one entry, which takes the most common genes and DNA from the rows behind it. The sample table shows a few hundred thousand distinct CDR3 sequences, and around 3.9% are seen once. Of the sample, approximately 25% is held by the ten largest clones. Sequenced here: PBMCs, sampled 5 days after the yellow fever booster vaccination. The receptors originated from a man aged 18 to 29 who received the YFV17D yellow fever vaccine.

Ten or more counts support this clonotype. This chain uses TRBV7-9 with TRBJ2-7, with D perhaps TRBD1 (6 bases). This CDR3 comprises 16 residues. Germline V lookup: CDR1 SEHNR, CDR2 FQNEAQ (reference sequence). Trimming shortened V by 2 bases and J by 0 bases, and 14 bases separated the two germline ends. Written as DNA, the CDR3 is TGTGCCAGCAGCTTACCCCCGGGACACCCCTCCTACGAGCAGTACTTC. This translates into CASSLPPGHPSYEQYF.

This clonotype was picked up many times. The CDR3 reads CASSLEGNIQYF. The CDR3 DNA reads as TGCGCCAGCAGCTTGGAGGGAAACATTCAGTACTTC. The chain uses TRBV5-1 and TRBJ2-4; D gene ambiguous. The CDR3 length is 12 residues. Trimming removed 0 bases at V and 6 bases at J, with 4 bases between. Germline CDR1 is SGHRS and CDR2 is YFSETQ.

The rearrangement uses TRBV7-9 and TRBJ1-4; D possibly corresponds to TRBD1 (5 bases). CDR1 is SEHNR and CDR2 is FQNEAQ in the germline V gene (reference sequence). This CDR3 has 16 amino acids. Trimming shortened V by 4 bases and J by 4 bases, and 16 bases separated the two germline ends. Here the CDR3 DNA reads TGTGCCAGCAGCTCCGAGAAAGGGGAACTTAATGAAAAACTGTTTTTT. It translates to CASSSEKGELNEKLFF.

This clonotype was recorded at least ten times. The CDR3 loop is CASSHPANYGYTF. For the CDR3, the DNA is TGTGCCAGCAGCCACCCGGCTAACTATGGCTACACCTTC. The chain combines TRBV5-5 with TRBJ1-2; D gene uncertain. V was trimmed by 4 bases and J by 0 bases, leaving 7 bases between them. The CDR3 length is 13 residues. Germline CDR1 is SGHKS and CDR2 is YYEKEE (reference sequence).

This clonotype has a handful of counts. The chain couples TRBV15 to TRBJ2-3; maybe TRBD2 (6 bases). The V gene's germline CDR1 is LNHNV and CDR2 YYDKDF (reference sequence). The V end was cut by 1 base, the J end by 0 bases, with 14 bases between. This CDR3 contains 17 residues. The DNA of the CDR3 is TGTGCCACCAGCAGAGTGCCGGGGGACCTTAGCACAGATACGCAGTATTTT. Translation gives CATSRVPGDLSTDTQYF.

Many counts were recorded for this clonotype. The chain combines TRBV20-1 with TRBJ2-5; the match to TRBD2 covers 9 bases. The CDR3 length is 17 residues. V gave up 5 bases and J gave up 4 bases; unmatched junction bases: 17. CDR1 DFQATT and CDR2 SNEGSKA come from the germline V gene (reference sequence). CDR3 in DNA: TGCAGTGCTCCCCGGGAGAGCGGGGGGTACGCCCGAGAGACCCAGTACTTC. It is translated as CSAPRESGGYARETQYF.

This clonotype came up a few times. The chain links TRBV7-2 to TRBJ2-3; 11 nucleotides agree with TRBD2. Germline CDR1 is SGHTA and CDR2 is FQGNSA. V lost 5 bases and J lost 6; bases outside the gene matches: 7. CDR3 length: 15 residues. The CDR3 nucleotides are TGTGCCAGCAGCAAGGGACTAGCGGACGCCGATACGCAGTATTTT. Residues: CASSKGLADADTQYF.

This clonotype was detected many times. This chain uses TRBV11-1 with TRBJ1-1, with D possibly TRBD1 on 5 matching bases. Germline V gene sequence: CDR1 SGHAT, CDR2 FQDESV (reference sequence). This CDR3 comprises 14 residues. With 5 bases removed from V and 8 bases from J, the gap between germline ends came to 18 bases. The chain's CDR3 is CASSLTGTPSEAFF. CDR3 bases: TGTGCCAGCAGCCTTACCGGGACCCCCAGCGAAGCTTTCTTT.

This clonotype was counted ten times or more. The chain joins TRBV20-1 to TRBJ1-1; D is undetermined. The V gene lost 4 bases and the J gene lost 0 bases, with 9 bases spanning the gap. Germline loops: CDR1 DFQATT, CDR2 SNEGSKA (reference sequence). The CDR3 spans 13 residues. CDR3 DNA sequence: TGCAGTGCTATTGGCGGGGTGAACACTGAAGCTTTCTTT. Residues: CSAIGGVNTEAFF.

This rearrangement joins TRBV4-1 to TRBJ2-7; 10 nucleotides match TRBD1. Germline lookup yields CDR1 MGHRA and CDR2 YSYEKL. J gave up 2 bases and V 3 bases, and 13 bases lay outside the gene matches. CDR3 length: 18 amino acids. DNA for the CDR3: TGCGCCAGCAGCCATGTCTTTACCGGGACAGGGGCCGCCTACGAGCAGTACTTC. It translates to CASSHVFTGTGAAYEQYF.

This chain's CDR3 is CASSRREDNSPLHF. The CDR3 coding sequence is TGTGCCAGCAGCCGCCGGGAGGATAATTCACCCCTCCACTTT. This rearrangement joins TRBV6-5 to TRBJ1-6, with D hard to call. Germline assignment: CDR1 MNHEY and CDR2 SVGAGI. Trimming pared 6 bases from V and 5 bases from J, leaving 11 bases between. CDR3 size: 14 residues.

Only a few counts were recorded for this clonotype. The chain joins TRBV4-1 to TRBJ1-5, with 12 nucleotides matching TRBD1. This CDR3 comprises 17 residues. V lost 5 bases to trimming and J lost 6 bases; unmatched junction nucleotides: 11. Germline CDR1 is MGHRA and CDR2 is YSYEKL. In DNA form, the CDR3 reads TGCGCCAGCAGCGCCACCGGGACAGGGGGCTTGGGTCAGCCCCAGCATTTT. It is translated as CASSATGTGGLGQPQHF.

The CDR3 region is CASRQTGFSDEQYF. Written as DNA, the CDR3 is TGTGCCAGCAGACAGACAGGGTTTAGCGACGAGCAGTACTTC. This chain uses TRBV6-6 with TRBJ2-7, with TRBD1 matching 7 bases. Trimming took 6 bases from V and 5 from J; bases not matched to a gene: 10. CDR1 is MNHNY and CDR2 is SVGAGI in the germline V gene (reference sequence). The CDR3 consists of 14 residues.

This clonotype was detected many times. The V and J genes are TRBV21-1 and TRBJ1-2. TRBV21-1 represents a pseudogene. CDR3 length: 14 amino acids. CDR3 sequence (DNA): TGTGCCAGCAGCAAATCTTCGCAGATCTATGGCTACACCTTC. This translates into CASSKSSQIYGYTF.

This clonotype occurred a few times. The V gene is TRBV6-5, the J gene TRBJ2-2; tentative D call: TRBD2 (6 bases). V was pared by 7 bases and J by 9 bases, with 21 bases between. The V gene's germline CDR1 is MNHEY and CDR2 SVGAGI. This CDR3 has 15 residues. CDR3 in DNA: TGTGCCAGCAAACCGACGGGACTGAGCGGCAGGGAGCTGTTTTTT. This gives the protein CASKPTGLSGRELFF.

This clonotype was detected many times. The chain links TRBV29-1 to TRBJ2-1, with 8 positions matching TRBD2. The CDR3 consists of 15 residues. Germline V gene lookup returns CDR1 SQVTM and CDR2 ANQGSEA. The junction had 8 bases not matched to a gene; V was cut back by 7 bases and J by 0 bases. The CDR3 sequence: CSASVAGISYNEQFF. The CDR3 nucleotides read TGCAGCGCCAGCGTAGCGGGGATCTCCTACAATGAGCAGTTCTTC.

This clonotype was detected ten times or more. This sequence joins TRBV19 and TRBJ2-1; weak D call: TRBD2 (6 bases). Germline CDR1 is LNHDA and CDR2 is SQIVND (reference sequence). V was shortened by 5 bases and J by 7 bases, with 9 bases between the two germline ends. This CDR3 contains 12 residues. CDR3 in DNA: TGTGCCAGTAGTGTGGCGGGGAATGAGCAGTTCTTC. Protein sequence: CASSVAGNEQFF.

This clonotype showed up many times. This chain uses TRBV4-3 with TRBJ2-3; 9 bases match TRBD1. Germline V lookup: CDR1 LGHNA, CDR2 YSLEER. There are 14 residues in the CDR3. With 11 bases clipped from V and 5 bases from J, the junction kept 11 bases outside the gene matches. CDR3 amino acids: CASRARQGVDTQYF. As DNA, the CDR3 is TGCGCCTCCAGGGCCCGACAGGGGGTAGATACGCAGTATTTT.

This clonotype was detected only a few times. This chain links TRBV7-9 with TRBJ1-4, with D maybe TRBD1 (5 bases). The CDR3 sequence is 15 residues long. The germline V gene encodes CDR1 SEHNR and CDR2 FQNEAQ (reference sequence). The V end lost 2 bases, the J end lost 4 bases, and 11 bases lay between the germline ends. In nucleotides, the CDR3 is TGTGCCAGCAGCTTAAACGTCGGGGGTAATGAAAAACTGTTTTTT. This gives the protein CASSLNVGGNEKLFF.

This clonotype has at least ten counts. The gene calls are TRBV20-1 and TRBJ1-5; TRBD1 might be the D (6 bases). Per the germline V gene, CDR1 is DFQATT and CDR2 is SNEGSKA (reference sequence). The V end lost 8 bases, the J end lost 6 bases, and 17 bases lay between the germline ends. The CDR3 contains 13 residues. The CDR3 spells CSTGGAAGQPQHF. The CDR3 DNA follows: TGCAGTACTGGGGGCGCCGCCGGTCAGCCCCAGCATTTT.

This clonotype was seen a few times. The rearrangement links TRBV6-6 to TRBJ1-2; D is ambiguous. There are 12 residues in the CDR3. Trimming took 4 bases from V and 6 from J, leaving 9 bases between them. Germline CDR1 reads MNHNY; CDR2 reads SVGAGI (reference sequence). The CDR3 coding sequence is TGTGCCAGCAGTTTCGCAGCTGATGGCTACACCTTC. Its protein is CASSFAADGYTF.

This chain links TRBV6-2 or TRBV6-3 with TRBJ2-3, with 11 bases fitting TRBD1. The V gene's germline CDR1 is MNHEY and CDR2 SVGEGT. Losses at the gene ends were 7 bases for V and 5 bases for J; bases not matched to a gene: 11. The CDR3 runs 16 residues. CDR3 sequence reads: CASTSRDRGLGDTQYF. The CDR3 DNA follows: TGTGCCAGCACCTCCCGGGACAGGGGGTTGGGAGATACGCAGTATTTT.

This clonotype came up a few times. V and J are TRBV29-1 and TRBJ2-7; 8 bases map to TRBD1. Trimming at V came to 5 bases and at J to 6 bases, leaving 6 bases not matched to a gene. There are 12 residues in the CDR3. Germline CDR1 reads SQVTM; CDR2 reads ANQGSEA. The DNA of the CDR3 is TGCAGCGTTCGGGACAGGCCGGGCGAGCAGTACTTC. This gives the protein CSVRDRPGEQYF.

This clonotype was observed many times. The chain couples TRBV6-5 to TRBJ1-2; no firm D call. In germline, CDR1 is MNHEY, CDR2 SVGAGI. The CDR3 loop spans 14 amino acids. Trimming pared 5 bases from V and 8 bases from J, leaving 18 bases between. The CDR3 sequence is CASSLLRGREGYTF. The CDR3 DNA follows: TGTGCCAGCAGTCTCCTCCGCGGCCGGGAAGGCTACACCTTC.

The chain recombines TRBV29-1 with TRBJ1-2; D might be TRBD1 (6 bases). Looked up from germline, CDR1 is SQVTM and CDR2 is ANQGSEA. The ends were cut back, 7 bases at V and 3 bases at J, with 15 bases in the middle. The CDR3 consists of 13 residues. CDR3 DNA: TGCAGCGCTCTCGACAGGCACTACTATGGCTACACCTTC. This sequence encodes CSALDRHYYGYTF.

This clonotype was recorded at least ten times. V usage is TRBV4-3 and J usage is TRBJ2-7; D gene uncertain. Germline V lookup: CDR1 LGHNA, CDR2 YSLEER. The CDR3 has 15 residues. The V and J ends lost 0 bases and 3 bases respectively, with 12 bases between them. The CDR3 is CASSQDSSLSYEQYF. DNA of the CDR3: TGCGCCAGCAGCCAAGACTCTTCCCTCAGCTACGAGCAGTACTTC.

This clonotype appeared a few times. The V gene is TRBV3-1, the J gene TRBJ2-2, with TRBD2 as a possible D gene (5 bases). Looked up from germline, CDR1 is LGHDT and CDR2 is YNNKEL (reference sequence). Trimming took off 4 bases at V and 0 bases at J, with 9 bases between the two ends. The CDR3 has 15 amino acids. CDR3 coding DNA: TGTGCCAGCAGCCCTTGGGGAGCGAACACCGGGGAGCTGTTTTTT. This sequence encodes CASSPWGANTGELFF.

The chain combines TRBV12-3 or TRBV12-4 with TRBJ2-3; D gene ambiguous. The CDR3 contains 12 residues. V lost 3 bases, J lost 7 bases, and 8 bases lay in between. The CDR3 loop is CASSFGGNTQYF. DNA for the CDR3: TGTGCCAGCAGTTTTGGTGGGAATACGCAGTATTTT.

This clonotype has ten or more counts. V gene TRBV4-1 combines with J gene TRBJ1-2; no firm D call. The length of the CDR3 is 16 residues. Germline-derived CDR1 and CDR2 are MGHRA and YSYEKL. Trimming removed 0 bases from V and 4 bases from J, with 15 bases in between. The CDR3 is CASSQDISGGPYGYTF. In DNA form, the CDR3 reads TGCGCCAGCAGCCAAGATATCTCAGGCGGCCCCTATGGCTACACCTTC.

This clonotype was picked up a small number of times. V usage is TRBV21-1 and J usage is TRBJ2-1; the D call TRBD1 from the table was never checked on the DNA. TRBV21-1 is tagged as a pseudogene. This CDR3 has 14 amino acids. The CDR3 region is CASSKEPDREGQFF. Here the CDR3 DNA reads TGTGCCAGCAGCAAAGAACCTGACAGGGAGGGTCAGTTCTTC.